The 23 T cell receptor beta chains reported below all come from one sample, sequenced in a study of regulatory T cells in long-lasting Graves disease. Researchers made TCR beta libraries by using iRepertoire HTBI primers and running Arm-PCR on CDR3 regions. One entry per CDR3 protein results from TCRdb running MiXCR on the multiplex PCR reads. The data contain 550,000 to 600,000 distinct CDR3 sequences, around 16% of them singletons. Time point: newly diagnosed GD, antithyroid drugs for less than 3 months. PBMC-derived RNA was used for the TCR library. The sample also formed part of further work on T cells in Graves' hyperthyroidism and ophthalmopathy.

This material consisted of peripheral blood mononuclear cells (PBMCs), taken at new diagnosis, from a patient treated with antithyroid drugs. These receptors originate from a man aged 18 to 29 with Graves disease.

This clonotype has only a few counts. The J gene is TRBJ1-3, the V gene TRBV7-9; the D gene is possibly TRBD1 (5 bases). Germline-derived CDR1 and CDR2 are SEHNR and FQNEAQ (reference sequence). V was trimmed by 3 bases and J by 4 bases, leaving 10 bases between them. The CDR3 is 14 residues long. The CDR3 region is CASSLRDSGNTIYF. The CDR3 DNA reads TGTGCCAGCAGCTTGAGGGACTCGGGAAACACCATATATTTT.

This clonotype was seen more than once but under ten times. The rearrangement uses TRBV6-5 and TRBJ2-1; D is uncertain. Germline CDR1 reads MNHEY; CDR2 reads SVGAGI. V was cut by 2 bases and J by 5 bases, with 7 bases left in between. The CDR3 runs to 13 residues. CDR3 in amino acids: CASSYGKHNEQFF. The CDR3 DNA is TGTGCCAGCAGTTACGGAAAGCACAATGAGCAGTTCTTC.

There are many counts of this clonotype. The chain couples TRBV28 to TRBJ2-3; D uncertain. Germline CDR1 is MDHEN and CDR2 is SYDVKM. Trimming pared 6 bases from V and 6 bases from J, leaving 7 bases between. The CDR3 is 11 amino acids. CDR3 in DNA: TGTGCCAGCAGCTCCAGGGATACGCAGTATTTT. It translates to CASSSRDTQYF.

This clonotype was detected a few times. The V and J genes are TRBV9 and TRBJ2-7; TRBD1 agrees at 7 bases. V trimming: 4 bases; J trimming: 3 bases; junction bases outside the gene matches: 10. Germline values: CDR1 SGDLS, CDR2 YYNGEE. The CDR3 covers 15 residues. CDR3 region: CASSMLGDSSYEQYF. CDR3 bases: TGTGCCAGCAGCATGTTAGGGGACAGTAGCTACGAGCAGTACTTC.

The genes are TRBV20-1 and TRBJ1-1; D ambiguous. Trimming took off 6 bases at V and 1 base at J, with 15 bases between the two ends. The CDR3 length is 14 residues. Germline V lookup: CDR1 DFQATT, CDR2 SNEGSKA (reference sequence). CDR3 amino acids: CSAPLRSRNTEAFF. In DNA form, the CDR3 reads TGCAGTGCCCCTCTGAGGAGTCGGAACACTGAAGCTTTCTTT.

In this sample, this clonotype turned up a few times. The chain is built from TRBV11-1 and TRBJ2-3; TRBD2 matches at 9 bases. The J call may be wrong; the DNA end is better matched by TRBJ2-7. The CDR3 sequence is 16 residues long. Germline loops: CDR1 SGHAT, CDR2 FQDESV (reference sequence). The CDR3 region is CASSLRGAGGFDEQYF. For the CDR3, the DNA is TGTGCCAGCAGCTTAAGGGGAGCGGGAGGATTCGACGAGCAGTACTTC.

This clonotype has at least ten counts. This chain uses TRBV6-1 with TRBJ2-5; 9 bases fit TRBD1. Germline V CDR1 and CDR2: MNHNS, SASEGT. V gave up 2 bases and J gave up 5 bases; unmatched junction bases: 6. The CDR3 spans 15 residues. The CDR3 nucleotides read TGTGCCAGCAGTGAACGGACAGGGGATCAGGAGACCCAGTACTTC. Its translation is CASSERTGDQETQYF.

The table lists this clonotype with many counts. This chain uses TRBV12-3 or TRBV12-4 with TRBJ2-6; 10 bases align to TRBD1. This CDR3 has 16 residues. V shed 9 bases, J shed 4 bases, and the junction held 9 bases outside the gene matches. CDR3 coding DNA: TGTGCCAGTTGGAGACAGGGGGCACCCGGGGCCAACGTCCTGACTTTC. Translating gives CASWRQGAPGANVLTF.

At least ten counts were recorded for this clonotype. The chain joins TRBV28 to TRBJ1-5; no reliable D call. There are 19 residues in the CDR3. Trimming stripped 3 bases from V and 2 bases from J, with 23 bases between. Germline CDR1 is MDHEN and CDR2 is SYDVKM. The CDR3 nucleotides are TGTGCCAGCAGTTTTTTGGAGGTTCGGTCCCGGCGGCGCAATCAGCCCCAGCATTTT. This gives the protein CASSFLEVRSRRRNQPQHF.

The chain uses TRBV19 and TRBJ1-5, with D possibly matching TRBD1 (6 bases). Germline CDR1 is LNHDA and CDR2 is SQIVND (reference sequence). V was cut by 7 bases and J by 2 bases, with 12 bases left in between. This CDR3 has 14 residues. The CDR3 loop reads CASNPGAGNQPQHF. In DNA form, the CDR3 reads TGTGCCAGTAACCCGGGGGCGGGCAATCAGCCCCAGCATTTT.

There are a few counts of this clonotype. This CDR3 reads CASSFGGSTYEQYF. The CDR3 DNA reads TGTGCCAGCAGTTTTGGCGGGAGCACCTACGAGCAGTACTTC. The chain uses TRBV28 and TRBJ2-7; TRBD2 agrees at 7 bases. With 3 bases clipped from V and 2 bases from J, the junction kept 4 bases outside the gene matches. The CDR3 is 14 residues long. Germline loops: CDR1 MDHEN, CDR2 SYDVKM.

In this sample, this clonotype turned up many times. The V gene is TRBV3-1, the J gene TRBJ1-2, with 7 bases that match TRBD1. In germline, CDR1 is LGHDT, CDR2 YNNKEL (reference sequence). The CDR3 extends over 15 amino acids. With 5 bases clipped from V and 2 bases from J, the junction kept 8 bases outside the gene matches. CDR3 coding DNA: TGTGCCAGCAGCTCTAAACAGGGGAGAAACTATGGCTACACCTTC. Translated: CASSSKQGRNYGYTF.

A note on this clonotype: A clone one base away is much larger, so this may be a read error. The chain is built from TRBV28 and TRBJ2-6; no definite D call. The CDR3 is 15 amino acids. CDR1 MDHEN and CDR2 SYDVKM come from the germline V gene. Trimming cost V 3 bases and J 0 bases, with 6 bases left between them. CDR3 sequence reads: CASSLPGSGANVLTF. In DNA form, the CDR3 reads TGTGCCAGCAGTTTGCCGGGCTCTGGGGCCAACGTCCTGACTTTC.

This clonotype was seen repeatedly, ten times or more. The chain recombines TRBV18 with TRBJ2-3; tentative D call: TRBD2 (5 bases). The V gene lost 8 bases and the J gene lost 0 bases, with 12 bases spanning the gap. Germline values: CDR1 KGHSH, CDR2 LQKENI. This CDR3 contains 14 residues. The CDR3 coding sequence is TGTGCCAGCAGCCCTGGACTCAGCACAGATACGCAGTATTTT. It yields the protein CASSPGLSTDTQYF.

This clonotype has just a few counts. The J gene is TRBJ1-6, the V gene TRBV4-2; D gene ambiguous. CDR1 and CDR2 from the germline V gene are LGHNA and YNFKEQ. CDR3 size: 13 residues. V was pared by 3 bases and J by 7 bases, with 7 bases between. Here the CDR3 DNA reads TGTGCCAGCAGCCATATGGGCAATTCACCCCTCCACTTT. It codes for CASSHMGNSPLHF.

This clonotype has a single count. The chain joins TRBV7-3 to TRBJ2-2; no clear D. Per the germline V gene, CDR1 is SGHTA and CDR2 is FQGTGA. The V gene lost 1 base and the J gene lost 3 bases, with 6 bases spanning the gap. The CDR3 contains 14 residues. The CDR3 loop reads CASSLMAYTGELFF. The CDR3 nucleotides are TGTGCCAGCAGCTTAATGGCCTACACCGGGGAGCTGTTTTTT.

This clonotype has ten or more counts. V and J are TRBV20-1 and TRBJ2-1, with D possibly being TRBD1 (6 bases). Trimming took off 8 bases at V and 5 bases at J, with 16 bases between the two ends. Germline CDR1 is DFQATT and CDR2 is SNEGSKA (reference sequence). The length of the CDR3 is 13 residues. The CDR3 sequence is CSPSGDANNEQFF. The CDR3 DNA reads TGCAGTCCCTCAGGGGACGCGAACAATGAGCAGTTCTTC.

This clonotype was detected only a few times. The genes are TRBV19 and TRBJ1-5; 8 bases are a match to TRBD1. Per the germline V gene, CDR1 is LNHDA and CDR2 is SQIVND (reference sequence). This CDR3 is 16 amino acids long. With V trimmed by 5 bases and J by 6 bases, 12 bases remained unmatched. CDR3 sequence (DNA): TGTGCCAGTAGTGTCCTTTGGACAGGGCTGGGTCAGCCCCAGCATTTT. It specifies CASSVLWTGLGQPQHF. The full variable domain, with the rest looked up from reference TRBV19 and TRBJ1-5, is DGGITQSPKYLFRKEGQNVTLSCEQNLNHDAMYWYRQDPGQGLRLIYYSQIVNDFQKGDIAEGYSVSREKKESFPLTVTSAQKNPTAFYLCASSVLWTGLGQPQHFGDGTRLSIL.

As regards this clonotype: A much larger clone differs by one base, so this may be a read error. The CDR3 does not close with the conserved phenylalanine or tryptophan, likely indicating a read error. The rearrangement joins TRBV12-3 or TRBV12-4 to TRBJ2-5; D call uncertain. Trimming pared 5 bases from V and 2 bases from J, leaving 12 bases between. This CDR3 is built from 14 residues. The CDR3 region is CASSPAIFQETQYS. DNA of the CDR3: TGTGCCAGCAGTCCCGCAATTTTTCAAGAGACCCAGTACTCC.

The V and J genes are TRBV3-1 and TRBJ2-3, with D perhaps TRBD1 (5 bases). The V end lost 4 bases, the J end lost 7 bases, and 15 bases lay between the germline ends. CDR1 is LGHDT and CDR2 is YNNKEL in the germline V gene (reference sequence). The CDR3 is 14 amino acids. The CDR3 DNA follows: TGTGCCAGCAGCCCCGCCACCCAGGGTAATACGCAGTATTTT. Translating it yields CASSPATQGNTQYF.

This clonotype was seen repeatedly, ten times or more. The chain joins TRBV7-2 to TRBJ2-2; 7 bases are a match to TRBD2. The CDR3 spans 15 residues. CDR1 is SGHTA, CDR2 FQGNSA, per germline. The ends lost 5 bases at V and 6 bases at J; junction bases unmatched: 9. The CDR3 DNA reads as TGTGCCAGCAGCGCCTCGGCGGGAGCCGCCGGGGAGCTGTTTTTT. Translating it yields CASSASAGAAGELFF.

In this sample, this clonotype turned up a few times. One end of the junction varies from germline; a read error may be responsible. The chain links TRBV13 to TRBJ1-1, with 8 bases that match TRBD1. The CDR3 loop spans 13 amino acids. The germline CDR1 and CDR2 sequences are PRHDT and FYEKMQ (reference sequence). This CDR3 reads CASSWTGNTEALF. The CDR3 coding sequence is TGTGCCAGCAGCTGGACAGGGAATACTGAAGCTCTCTTT.

Turning to this clonotype: This sequence may be a read error, since a much larger clone differs from it by one base. V and J are TRBV13 and TRBJ2-3; 12 nucleotides line up with TRBD2. CDR1 is PRHDT, CDR2 FYEKMQ, per germline (reference sequence). The V gene end was trimmed by 6 bases and the J gene end by 5 bases; junction bases not matched to a gene: 12. This CDR3 comprises 17 residues. CDR3 region: CASSPTPLAGGRDTQYF. Written as DNA, the CDR3 is TGTGCCAGCAGTCCGACCCCACTAGCGGGAGGTCGAGATACGCAGTATTTT. Drawing the rest from reference TRBV13 and TRBJ2-3, the complete variable domain is AAGVIQSPRHLIKEKRETATLKCYPIPRHDTVYWYQQGPGQDPQFLISFYEKMQSDKGSIPDRFSAQQFSDYHSELNMSSLELGDSALYFCASSPTPLAGGRDTQYFGPGTRLTVL.